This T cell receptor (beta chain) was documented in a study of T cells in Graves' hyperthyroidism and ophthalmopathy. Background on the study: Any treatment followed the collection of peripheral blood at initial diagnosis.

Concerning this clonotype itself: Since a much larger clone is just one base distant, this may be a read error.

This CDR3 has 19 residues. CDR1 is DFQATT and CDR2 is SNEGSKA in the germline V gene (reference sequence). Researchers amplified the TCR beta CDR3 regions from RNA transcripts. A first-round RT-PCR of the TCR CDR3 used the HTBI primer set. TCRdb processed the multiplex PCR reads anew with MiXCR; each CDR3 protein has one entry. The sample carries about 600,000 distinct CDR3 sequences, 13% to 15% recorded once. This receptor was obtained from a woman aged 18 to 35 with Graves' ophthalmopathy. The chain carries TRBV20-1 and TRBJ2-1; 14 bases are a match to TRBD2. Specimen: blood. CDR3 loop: CSSRWVGTSGSRAYNEQFF. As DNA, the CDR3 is TGCAGTTCTAGGTGGGTCGGGACTAGCGGGAGCCGAGCCTACAATGAGCAGTTCTTC.